The 15 T cell receptor beta chains listed next were all sequenced from one sample in a study of T cell changes during pregnancy in multiple sclerosis. TCRdb keeps only in-frame clones here, not all; method: immunoSEQ multiplex PCR. Of roughly 9,900 clones listed, 75% to 90% are singletons. Sequencing was performed on CD8+ T cells from peripheral blood mononuclear cells, taken in the first trimester of pregnancy. The receptors here all came from a female donor in good health, enrolled as a control in a pregnancy study.

The chain uses TRBV19 and TRBJ2-7; 7 nucleotides agree with TRBD2. Germline CDR1 reads LNHDA; CDR2 reads SQIVND (reference sequence). After removal of 3 bases from V and 4 bases from J, the junction contained 12 bases not matched to a gene. There are 16 residues in the CDR3. CDR3 loop: CASSMTGAGTWYEQYF. The CDR3 nucleotides read TGTGCCAGTAGTATGACGGGAGCGGGGACGTGGTACGAGCAGTACTTC.

This clone has just one count. This chain uses TRBV7-9 with TRBJ1-2; 8 bases fit TRBD1. Germline V gene data show CDR1 as SEHNR and CDR2 as FQNEAQ (reference sequence). The V segment lost 6 bases and the J segment 11 bases; nucleotides outside the gene matches: 8. The CDR3 runs 12 residues. This CDR3 is CASSPQGEGYTF. CDR3 in DNA: TGTGCCAGCAGTCCACAGGGGGAAGGTTACACCTTC.

V usage is TRBV4-1 and J usage is TRBJ2-7; TRBD1 aligns across 7 bases. Trimming removed 1 base from V and 2 bases from J; junction bases left unmatched: 5. The CDR3 runs to 15 residues. Germline V gene lookup returns CDR1 MGHRA and CDR2 YSYEKL. CDR3 region: CASSQAPGQTYEQYF. CDR3 coding DNA: TGCGCCAGCAGCCAAGCACCGGGACAGACCTACGAGCAGTACTTC.

Only a few counts were recorded for this clone. V is TRBV4-3 and J is TRBJ2-5; tentatively, D is TRBD2 (6 bases). This CDR3 has 15 residues. The germline V gene encodes CDR1 LGHNA and CDR2 YSLEER. The ends were cut back, 0 bases at V and 0 bases at J, with 8 bases in the middle. CDR3 protein: CASSQERGNQETQYF. The CDR3 DNA sequence: TGCGCCAGCAGCCAAGAACGGGGGAACCAAGAGACCCAGTACTTC.

The J gene is TRBJ1-2, the V gene TRBV29-1; D may be TRBD1 (5 bases). The CDR3 runs 14 residues. Trimming shortened V by 6 bases and J by 2 bases, and 16 bases separated the two germline ends. CDR1 SQVTM and CDR2 ANQGSEA come from the germline V gene. Written as DNA, the CDR3 is TGCAGCGTCGACCCCCAGGGCAGCAACTATGGCTACACCTTC. It yields the protein CSVDPQGSNYGYTF.

This clone occurred once. The CDR3 region is CASSYTARYYEQYF. CDR3 sequence (DNA): TGTGCCAGCAGTTATACAGCACGCTACTACGAGCAGTACTTC. V and J are TRBV6-1 and TRBJ2-7; D remains unclear. The CDR3 consists of 14 residues. Germline lookup yields CDR1 MNHNS and CDR2 SASEGT. Deletions cut 5 bases from V and 3 bases from J, with 14 bases between.

This chain joins TRBV6-1 and TRBJ2-7; 11 nucleotides agree with TRBD1. The CDR3 is made up of 14 amino acids. The germline CDR1 and CDR2 sequences are MNHNS and SASEGT. V shed 4 bases, J shed 6 bases, and the junction held 5 bases outside the gene matches. CDR3 residues: CASSGGQGATEQYF. The CDR3 coding sequence is TGTGCCAGCAGTGGTGGACAGGGGGCCACCGAGCAGTACTTC.

The genes are TRBV9 and TRBJ1-1; D is perhaps TRBD1 (5 bases). The V end was cut by 4 bases, the J end by 1 base, with 11 bases between. CDR3 length: 14 amino acids. Per the germline V gene, CDR1 is SGDLS and CDR2 is YYNGEE. The CDR3 protein is CASSWGRANTEAFF. The DNA of the CDR3 is TGTGCCAGCAGCTGGGGCAGGGCGAACACTGAAGCTTTCTTT. The full variable domain, rest sourced from reference TRBV9 and TRBJ1-1, is DSGVTQTPKHLITATGQRVTLRCSPRSGDLSVYWYQQSLDQGLQFLIQYYNGEERAKGNILERFSAQQFPDLHSELNLSSLELGDSALYFCASSWGRANTEAFFGQGTRLTVV.

This clone was picked up a small number of times. J is TRBJ2-3 and V is TRBV6-4; 14 nucleotides agree with TRBD2. From germline, CDR1 is MRHNA and CDR2 SNTAGT. This CDR3 comprises 16 residues. V lost 0 bases to trimming and J lost 5 bases; unmatched junction nucleotides: 1. The CDR3 bases are TGTGCCAGCAGTGACTCAGGGACTAGCGGGGGAGATACGCAGTATTTT. It encodes CASSDSGTSGGDTQYF.

Remarks on this clone: This sample includes further DNA sequences coding for the same CDR3. The chain links TRBV5-4 to TRBJ1-5; possibly TRBD1 for D (5 bases). Germline V lookup: CDR1 SGHNT, CDR2 YYREEE (reference sequence). The CDR3 contains 14 residues. Trimming left V 0 bases short and J 4 bases short, with 8 bases between. The chain's CDR3 is CASSLAGGNQPQHF. CDR3 in DNA: TGTGCCAGCAGCTTGGCTGGGGGGAATCAGCCCCAGCATTTT.

This chain links TRBV7-8 with TRBJ1-4; D gene unclear. V was cut by 1 base and J by 8 bases, with 5 bases left in between. This CDR3 is built from 12 residues. From germline, CDR1 is SGHVS and CDR2 FQNEAQ. In DNA, the CDR3 is TGTGCCAGCAGCTTAGGCGGGGAAAAACTGTTTTTT. Residues: CASSLGGEKLFF.

Regarding this clone: The same CDR3 can be traced to other DNA sequences in this sample. The rearrangement links TRBV27 to TRBJ1-5; no firm D call. Germline CDR1 reads MNHEY; CDR2 reads SMNVEV (reference sequence). Trimming removed 4 bases at V and 0 bases at J, with 7 bases between. The CDR3 covers 14 residues. The CDR3 nucleotides are TGTGCCAGCAGTTCCCGGAGTAGCAATCAGCCCCAGCATTTT. Protein product: CASSSRSSNQPQHF.

The chain combines TRBV4-3 with TRBJ1-4; 7 bases fit TRBD1. This CDR3 has 14 residues. With V trimmed by 1 base and J by 8 bases, 4 bases remained unmatched. Germline V gene data show CDR1 as LGHNA and CDR2 as YSLEER. CDR3 loop: CASSQGVGQEKLFF. CDR3 nucleotides: TGCGCCAGCAGCCAAGGAGTGGGACAGGAAAAACTGTTTTTT.

The chain carries TRBV5-1 and TRBJ1-2, with D perhaps matching TRBD1 (6 bases). CDR1 SGHRS and CDR2 YFSETQ come from the germline V gene. This CDR3 is 16 amino acids long. Deletions cut 3 bases from V and 3 bases from J, with 18 bases between. CDR3 sequence reads: CASSWGPRDTYYGYTF. CDR3 DNA sequence: TGCGCCAGCAGCTGGGGGCCCCGGGACACCTACTATGGCTACACCTTC.

The genes are TRBV6-1 and TRBJ2-5; TRBD2 aligns across 8 bases. Germline loops: CDR1 MNHNS, CDR2 SASEGT. Trimming cost V 6 bases and J 3 bases; bases outside gene matches: 9. The CDR3 is 15 residues long. The DNA for the CDR3 is TGTGCCAGCAGGACGGGGACTAGTCCGGAAGAGACCCAGTACTTC. As protein: CASRTGTSPEETQYF.